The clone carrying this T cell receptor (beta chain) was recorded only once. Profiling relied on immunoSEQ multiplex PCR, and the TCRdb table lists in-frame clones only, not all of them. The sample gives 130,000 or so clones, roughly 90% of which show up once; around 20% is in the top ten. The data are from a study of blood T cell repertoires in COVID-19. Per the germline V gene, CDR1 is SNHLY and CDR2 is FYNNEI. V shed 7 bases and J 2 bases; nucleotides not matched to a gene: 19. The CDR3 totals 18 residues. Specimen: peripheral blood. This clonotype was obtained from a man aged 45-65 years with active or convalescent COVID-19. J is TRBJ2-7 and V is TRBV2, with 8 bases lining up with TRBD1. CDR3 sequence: CASTPAPRWTGSTYEQYF. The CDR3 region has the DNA TGTGCCAGCACCCCGGCCCCCAGATGGACAGGGTCCACCTACGAGCAGTACTTC.